Each of the 27 T cell receptor beta chains below was sequenced from the same sample in a study of T-cell memory formation after mild COVID-19. TCRdb passed the 5' RACE reads through MiXCR, listing each CDR3 protein once. In the table there are approximately 65,000 distinct CDR3 sequences, around 17% of which are singletons. The sequenced material came from PBMCs or a T cell subset sorted from them (not recorded which). These receptors originate from an adult woman who had mild COVID-19 (a few samples of this study predate the infection). Cell type and time point are not known.

This clonotype was seen a handful of times. In nucleotides, the CDR3 is TGTGCCATCAGTGGGATGGACTACGAGCAGTACTTC. It codes for CAISGMDYEQYF. The chain recombines TRBV10-3 with TRBJ2-7; D gene unclear. Germline V gene data show CDR1 as ENHRY and CDR2 as SYGVKD. The CDR3 runs 12 residues. The V and J ends lost 4 bases and 3 bases respectively, with 7 bases between them.

The genes are TRBV4-3 and TRBJ2-2, with D perhaps TRBD1 (6 bases). Trimming removed 4 bases at V and 1 base at J, with 13 bases between. This CDR3 comprises 16 residues. Germline-derived CDR1 and CDR2 are LGHNA and YSLEER. The CDR3 loop reads CASSLKTGGNTGELFF. The CDR3, as DNA: TGCGCCAGCAGCCTAAAGACAGGAGGGAACACCGGGGAGCTGTTTTTT.

This clonotype has just a few counts. The chain couples TRBV7-9 to TRBJ2-5, with TRBD2 matching over 8 bases. Germline loops: CDR1 SEHNR, CDR2 FQNEAQ (reference sequence). J was trimmed by 2 bases and V by 7 bases; bases with no gene match: 12. The CDR3 extends over 16 amino acids. CDR3 protein: CASNSFEAGGQETQYF. For the CDR3, the DNA is TGTGCCAGCAATAGCTTCGAGGCGGGGGGACAAGAGACCCAGTACTTC.

This clonotype ranks as medium-sized (0.01 to 0.1%). This chain joins TRBV5-5 and TRBJ2-7, with D hard to call. V lost 1 base and J 5 bases, leaving 10 bases between the germline ends. The germline CDR1 and CDR2 sequences are SGHKS and YYEKEE (reference sequence). The length of the CDR3 is 13 residues. CDR3 in amino acids: CASSLPPEDEQYF. In DNA, the CDR3 is TGTGCCAGCAGCTTGCCCCCTGAGGACGAGCAGTACTTC.

This clonotype was detected a few times. The CDR3 region is CASSLALGGAEGETQYF. The CDR3 nucleotides read TGTGCCAGCAGCTTAGCTTTGGGGGGGGCCGAGGGAGAGACCCAGTACTTC. The V gene is TRBV7-2, the J gene TRBJ2-5; TRBD2 is a possible D gene (7 bases). The V gene's germline CDR1 is SGHTA and CDR2 FQGNSA. Trimming took off 0 bases at V and 4 bases at J, with 18 bases between the two ends. The CDR3 loop spans 17 amino acids.

The sample holds a few counts of this clonotype. V and J are TRBV7-6 and TRBJ1-2, with D unclear. Trimming took off 1 base at V and 1 base at J, with 7 bases between the two ends. The CDR3 has 14 residues. From germline, CDR1 is SGHVS and CDR2 FNYEAQ. The CDR3 is CASSLDRLNYGYTF. The CDR3, as DNA: TGTGCCAGCAGCTTAGACCGTCTTAACTATGGCTACACCTTC.

This clonotype has more than one count but fewer than ten. This chain joins TRBV5-1 and TRBJ2-7; 7 bases line up with TRBD2. V shed 3 bases, J shed 0 bases, and the junction held 3 bases outside the gene matches. Germline V CDR1 and CDR2: SGHRS, YFSETQ. There are 14 residues in the CDR3. The DNA of the CDR3 is TGCGCCAGCAGCTCCGGGGGGAACTCCTACGAGCAGTACTTC. Its protein is CASSSGGNSYEQYF.

The gene calls are TRBV5-1 and TRBJ2-7; D unclear. This CDR3 is 14 amino acids long. V was shortened by 0 bases and J by 2 bases, with 9 bases between the two germline ends. CDR1 SGHRS and CDR2 YFSETQ come from the germline V gene. The CDR3 is CASSLDRYAYEQYF. DNA of the CDR3: TGCGCCAGCAGCTTGGACAGATACGCCTACGAGCAGTACTTC.

The CDR3 reads CASSQQPISLINEKLFF. The CDR3 DNA is TGTGCCAGCAGCCAGCAGCCCATCTCCCTTATTAATGAAAAACTGTTTTTT. The chain is built from TRBV14 and TRBJ1-4; D not resolved. Germline assignment: CDR1 SGHDN and CDR2 FVKESK. This CDR3 has 17 amino acids. V gave up 3 bases and J gave up 4 bases, with 18 bases separating them.

A few counts support this clonotype. The rearrangement joins TRBV4-2 to TRBJ2-4; D possibly matches TRBD1 or TRBD2 (5 bases each). Germline assignment: CDR1 LGHNA and CDR2 YNFKEQ. This CDR3 has 15 residues. The germline V and J ends were trimmed by 0 bases and 9 bases, with 15 bases remaining between them. Here the CDR3 reads CASSQDRGTQGIQYF. CDR3 sequence (DNA): TGTGCCAGCAGCCAAGATCGAGGGACCCAGGGCATTCAGTACTTC.

The chain joins TRBV19 to TRBJ2-1, with 11 bases fitting TRBD1. Germline CDR1 and CDR2: LNHDA and SQIVND (reference sequence). The CDR3 is made up of 15 amino acids. J lost 7 bases, V lost 5 bases, and 7 bases had no gene match. Here the CDR3 reads CASSGTGGPWNEQFF. CDR3 sequence (DNA): TGTGCCAGTAGTGGGACAGGGGGTCCGTGGAATGAGCAGTTCTTC. Full variable domain (missing parts from reference TRBV19 and TRBJ2-1): DGGITQSPKYLFRKEGQNVTLSCEQNLNHDAMYWYRQDPGQGLRLIYYSQIVNDFQKGDIAEGYSVSREKKESFPLTVTSAQKNPTAFYLCASSGTGGPWNEQFFGPGTRLTVL.

V is TRBV11-2 and J is TRBJ1-1; the D gene is possibly TRBD1 (6 bases). CDR1 and CDR2 (germline): SGHAT, FQNNGV. V was shortened by 4 bases and J by 0 bases, with 12 bases between the two germline ends. The CDR3 runs 15 residues. The CDR3 DNA reads TGTGCCAGCAGCTCGCAACAGGGATTGAACACTGAAGCTTTCTTT. Translated, it gives CASSSQQGLNTEAFF.

This clonotype showed up just a few times. The chain combines TRBV7-9 with TRBJ2-5, with TRBD2 identical over 9 bases. V was pared by 5 bases and J by 5 bases, with 9 bases of the junction left unmatched. CDR3 length: 15 residues. The V gene's germline CDR1 is SEHNR and CDR2 FQNEAQ (reference sequence). CDR3 protein: CASSVGTSSPETQYF. CDR3 nucleotides: TGTGCCAGCAGCGTCGGGACTAGCTCCCCGGAGACCCAGTACTTC.

This clonotype appeared a few times. The genes are TRBV20-1 and TRBJ1-1; D perhaps matches TRBD1 (6 bases). Germline CDR1 DFQATT, CDR2 SNEGSKA (reference sequence). V was clipped by 0 bases and J by 0 bases, with 17 bases between them. CDR3 size: 17 residues. CDR3 sequence reads: CSARDLGGSQMNTEAFF. In DNA, the CDR3 is TGCAGTGCTAGAGACCTAGGGGGGAGCCAGATGAACACTGAAGCTTTCTTT.

This clonotype showed up just a few times. The V call is TRBV7-2, the J call TRBJ1-5; D may be TRBD1 (6 bases). The CDR3 is 15 amino acids. V lost 2 bases and J lost 1, with 9 bases in between. CDR1 is SGHTA, CDR2 FQGNSA, per germline. CDR3 nucleotide sequence: TGTGCCAGCAGCTTATGGACAGCCAGCAATCAGCCCCAGCATTTT. Protein sequence: CASSLWTASNQPQHF.

In its sample, this clonotype was seen a few times. The chain recombines TRBV10-2 with TRBJ1-2, with D unresolved. Trimming took off 3 bases at V and 3 bases at J, with 8 bases between the two ends. The CDR3 has 13 residues. The germline V gene encodes CDR1 WSHSY and CDR2 SAAADI. For the CDR3, the DNA is TGCGCCAGCAGTGATCATCCCGACTATGGCTACACCTTC. This codes for CASSDHPDYGYTF.

The rearrangement uses TRBV4-2 and TRBJ2-1; 12 bases map to TRBD2. V dropped 2 bases and J dropped 7; count of bases not matched to a gene: 6. The CDR3 extends over 16 amino acids. Germline V gene sequence: CDR1 LGHNA, CDR2 YNFKEQ. DNA for the CDR3: TGTGCCAGCAGCCAACTAGCGGGAGGGCCTGGGAATGAGCAGTTCTTC. Its translation: CASSQLAGGPGNEQFF.

The J gene is TRBJ2-7, the V gene TRBV4-3; D is ambiguous. V was pared by 0 bases and J by 4 bases, with 10 bases between. The CDR3 consists of 14 residues. Germline V gene sequence: CDR1 LGHNA, CDR2 YSLEER. The CDR3 loop is CASSQDRVRYEQYF. CDR3 DNA sequence: TGCGCCAGCAGCCAAGATCGGGTCAGGTACGAGCAGTACTTC.

The rearrangement joins TRBV7-9 to TRBJ2-2; 11 positions agree with TRBD2. Looked up from germline, CDR1 is SEHNR and CDR2 is FQNEAQ (reference sequence). V lost 5 bases, J lost 4 bases, and 9 bases stayed unmatched. This CDR3 has 17 residues. The CDR3, as DNA: TGTGCCAGCAGCCCCCCGTCGGGACTAGCGGCCACCGGGGAGCTGTTTTTT. This translates into CASSPPSGLAATGELFF.

This chain links TRBV7-9 with TRBJ2-1; 12 nucleotides line up with TRBD2. Germline trimming cut 4 bases from V and 0 bases from J; bases unmatched to any gene: 13. CDR3 size: 20 residues. Germline CDR1 reads SEHNR; CDR2 reads FQNEAQ (reference sequence). The CDR3 coding sequence is TGTGCCAGCAGCTCCCCCAATCTAGCGGGAGGGCAGGGCTCCTACAATGAGCAGTTCTTC. Its translation is CASSSPNLAGGQGSYNEQFF.

This clonotype was detected only a few times. The CDR3 region is CASSKDSSYEQYF. The DNA of the CDR3 is TGTGCCAGCAGCAAAGACAGCTCCTACGAGCAGTACTTC. The rearrangement uses TRBV7-9 and TRBJ2-7, with TRBD1 as a possible D gene (5 bases). Germline assignment: CDR1 SEHNR and CDR2 FQNEAQ (reference sequence). Trimming removed 5 bases from V and 0 bases from J, with 8 bases in between. This CDR3 comprises 13 residues.

The chain employs TRBV4-1 and TRBJ2-7; unclear D gene. The CDR3 totals 15 residues. The germline gives CDR1 MGHRA, CDR2 YSYEKL. V shed 2 bases and J shed 1 base, with 12 bases lying between them. CDR3 sequence reads: CASSQTHSLSYEQYF. As DNA, the CDR3 is TGCGCCAGCAGCCAAACCCACAGTTTATCCTACGAGCAGTACTTC.

V is TRBV6-6 and J is TRBJ2-7; 10 nucleotides match TRBD2. Germline trimming cut 9 bases from V and 4 bases from J; bases unmatched to any gene: 3. In germline, CDR1 is MNHNY, CDR2 SVGAGI (reference sequence). The CDR3 loop spans 12 amino acids. The CDR3 sequence is CARPSGGYEQYF. The DNA for the CDR3 is TGTGCCAGACCTAGCGGGGGATACGAGCAGTACTTC.

This clonotype appeared a few times. The genes are TRBV9 and TRBJ2-1; no firm D call. The ends were cut back, 2 bases at V and 6 bases at J, with 12 bases in the middle. There are 14 residues in the CDR3. Germline CDR1 SGDLS, CDR2 YYNGEE. CDR3 sequence: CASSVAPVVNEQFF. The CDR3 DNA follows: TGTGCCAGCAGCGTCGCGCCTGTGGTCAATGAGCAGTTCTTC.

The chain employs TRBV4-1 and TRBJ1-6; 7 bases map to TRBD1. V shed 4 bases, J shed 4 bases, and the junction held 10 bases outside the gene matches. The CDR3 spans 17 residues. Germline V gene data show CDR1 as MGHRA and CDR2 as YSYEKL. CDR3 in DNA: TGCGCCAGCAGCCTCCTGGGACAGAAGATTTATAATTCACCCCTCCACTTT. Protein sequence: CASSLLGQKIYNSPLHF.

The V call is TRBV7-9, the J call TRBJ2-3, with TRBD2 identical over 11 bases. V gave up 2 bases and J gave up 2 bases; unmatched junction bases: 6. CDR3 length equals 17 residues. Germline-derived CDR1 and CDR2 are SEHNR and FQNEAQ (reference sequence). The CDR3 DNA reads as TGTGCCAGCAGCTTATTTTTGGGACTAGCGGTCACAGATACGCAGTATTTT. Protein: CASSLFLGLAVTDTQYF.

In this sample, this clonotype turned up many times. The chain is built from TRBV7-9 and TRBJ2-3, with unresolved D. The CDR3 is 14 amino acids. In germline, CDR1 is SEHNR, CDR2 FQNEAQ (reference sequence). Trimming left V 1 base short and J 0 bases short, with 5 bases between. This chain's CDR3 is CASSLVASTDTQYF. Written as DNA, the CDR3 is TGTGCCAGCAGCTTAGTGGCTAGCACAGATACGCAGTATTTT.